This entry lists 2 T cell receptor beta chains sequenced from one sample in a study of T cell repertoires and leukemia-associated antigens. One entry per CDR3 protein results from TCRdb running MiXCR on the 5' RACE reads. This sample carries about 10,000 distinct CDR3 sequences, 40% to 45% of them seen once, and the ten largest clones take around a quarter. No antigen has been assigned to these receptors. The sequenced sample consisted of CD3+ T cells sorted from blood and cultured. These TCRs come from a female donor in good health.

This rearrangement joins TRBV5-1 to TRBJ2-1; 10 bases are shared with TRBD2. The CDR3 covers 17 residues. The V and J ends lost 1 base and 7 bases, in that order; junction bases with no gene match: 11. Germline-derived CDR1 and CDR2 are SGHRS and YFSETQ. The CDR3 region has the DNA TGCGCCAGCAGCTTGATAACTAGCGGGACGTTCCTAAATGAGCAGTTCTTC. Its translation is CASSLITSGTFLNEQFF.

This chain uses TRBV11-2 with TRBJ2-1; no clear D. V gave up 3 bases and J gave up 5 bases, with 5 bases separating them. The CDR3 has 12 amino acids. CDR1 is SGHAT, CDR2 FQNNGV, per germline. For the CDR3, the DNA is TGTGCCAGCAGCTTCGCCAACAATGAGCAGTTCTTC. This sequence encodes CASSFANNEQFF.